This T cell receptor (beta chain) was profiled in a study of blood T cell repertoires in COVID-19. The overall study: PBMCs, B-cell-depleted T cells, or T cells were the source of the cDNA or gDNA that made up the material.

This table comes from immunoSEQ multiplex PCR, and its TCRdb copy is limited to in-frame clones, with some not included. The table lists nearly 200,000 clones, 70% to 85% of them singletons. This CDR3 comprises 14 residues. Trimming pared 1 base from V and 4 bases from J, leaving 10 bases between. Germline CDR1 SEHNR, CDR2 FQNEAQ (reference sequence). The chain employs TRBV7-9 and TRBJ1-2, with D possibly matching TRBD1 (6 bases). Sequenced sample: peripheral blood. The receptor was derived from a human donor with acute or convalescent COVID-19. The donor label of this sample is uncertain. This chain's CDR3 is CASSLVGAAYGYTF. The CDR3 DNA reads TGTGCCAGCAGCTTAGTGGGGGCAGCCTATGGCTACACCTTC. Complete variable domain (other parts from reference TRBV7-9 and TRBJ1-2): DTGVSQNPRHKITKRGQNVTFRCDPISEHNRLYWYRQTLGQGPEFLTYFQNEAQLEKSRLLSDRFSAERPKGSFSTLEIQRTEQGDSAMYLCASSLVGAAYGYTFGSGTRLTVV.